The 20 T cell receptor beta chains given below trace back to one sample, sequenced in a study of naive and memory T cell subsets. The beta constant-region primer was an equimolar mix of two oligonucleotides covering TRBC1 and TRBC2. TCRdb fed the UMI-ligation and nested PCR reads into MiXCR, producing one record per CDR3 protein. The table has 70,000 to 95,000 distinct CDR3 sequences, 5.5% to 8.5% seen once. The sequenced sample consisted of central memory CD4+ T cells from blood. Receptors originate from a human donor in good health.

The chain carries TRBV19 and TRBJ2-4; D remains unclear. Germline loops: CDR1 LNHDA, CDR2 SQIVND (reference sequence). V dropped 5 bases and J dropped 2 bases, with 7 bases sitting between them. The CDR3 totals 13 residues. CDR3 DNA sequence: TGTGCCAGTAGTGAGGACCCCAAAAACATTCAGTACTTC. Translation gives CASSEDPKNIQYF.

Many counts were recorded for this clonotype. J is TRBJ2-7 and V is TRBV20-1; D gene unclear. CDR3 size: 11 residues. Germline loops: CDR1 DFQATT, CDR2 SNEGSKA (reference sequence). Trimming stripped 6 bases from V and 3 bases from J, with 9 bases between. CDR3 loop: CSADFDYEQYF. CDR3 nucleotide sequence: TGCAGTGCCGACTTCGACTACGAGCAGTACTTC.

The chain joins TRBV7-9 to TRBJ2-3, with D perhaps matching TRBD2 (6 bases). Germline V gene lookup returns CDR1 SEHNR and CDR2 FQNEAQ (reference sequence). The CDR3 sequence is 13 residues long. The ends were cut back, 6 bases at V and 3 bases at J, with 10 bases in the middle. CDR3 sequence reads: CASRRGETDTQYF. The DNA for the CDR3 is TGTGCCAGCAGGCGGGGAGAAACAGATACGCAGTATTTT.

This clonotype was observed a handful of times. CDR3 bases: TGTGCCAGCAGCTCCTATTACGTTGGAGATACGCAGTATTTT. Its translation is CASSSYYVGDTQYF. The V call is TRBV7-2, the J call TRBJ2-3; D is undetermined. Germline lookup yields CDR1 SGHTA and CDR2 FQGNSA. The CDR3 length is 14 residues. Trimming stripped 4 bases from V and 5 bases from J, with 13 bases between.

In this sample, this clonotype turned up many times. The V and J genes are TRBV27 and TRBJ2-7; unclear D gene. The CDR3 is 15 residues long. V was trimmed by 5 bases and J by 2 bases, leaving 16 bases between them. From germline, CDR1 is MNHEY and CDR2 SMNVEV (reference sequence). Written as DNA, the CDR3 is TGTGCCAGCAGTCCCCGTCCTCCCCTAACCTACGAGCAGTACTTC. Encoded protein: CASSPRPPLTYEQYF.

This clonotype has just a few counts. CDR3 sequence reads: CASARQSNQPQHF. The DNA for the CDR3 is TGTGCCAGCGCTCGACAGAGCAATCAGCCCCAGCATTTT. The chain couples TRBV12-3 or TRBV12-4 to TRBJ1-5; D is possibly TRBD1 (5 bases). V dropped 8 bases and J dropped 1 base, with 9 bases sitting between them. The CDR3 has 13 amino acids.

The genes are TRBV27 and TRBJ2-7, with 8 bases that match TRBD1. The V gene end was trimmed by 2 bases and the J gene end by 2 bases; junction bases not matched to a gene: 11. The CDR3 has 17 residues. The germline gives CDR1 MNHEY, CDR2 SMNVEV (reference sequence). The CDR3 is CASSLTPGTGYTYEQYF. The CDR3 nucleotides are TGTGCCAGCAGTTTAACTCCCGGGACAGGTTATACCTACGAGCAGTACTTC.

This clonotype occurred a few times. The CDR3 protein is CATSNDRGRDTQYF. The CDR3 region has the DNA TGTGCCACCAGTAACGACAGGGGGCGTGATACGCAGTATTTT. The chain joins TRBV24-1 to TRBJ2-3; the match to TRBD1 covers 10 bases. The CDR3 has 14 amino acids. Germline V gene sequence: CDR1 KGHDR, CDR2 SFDVKD. With 6 bases clipped from V and 6 bases from J, the junction kept 5 bases outside the gene matches.

This clonotype was counted ten times or more. The genes are TRBV20-1 and TRBJ1-1; the match to TRBD1 covers 8 bases. V was clipped by 0 bases and J by 9 bases; unmatched bases: 12. Germline V gene lookup returns CDR1 DFQATT and CDR2 SNEGSKA (reference sequence). CDR3 length equals 15 residues. CDR3 loop: CSAREEGTGSEKAFF. CDR3 DNA: TGCAGTGCTAGAGAGGAGGGGACAGGCTCCGAAAAAGCTTTCTTT.

The chain links TRBV2 to TRBJ1-5; D remains ambiguous. Trimming shortened V by 2 bases and J by 4 bases, and 9 bases separated the two germline ends. Germline V CDR1 and CDR2: SNHLY, FYNNEI. The CDR3 has 14 residues. For the CDR3, the DNA is TGTGCCAGCAGTGAATGGGCAGTAAATCAGCCCCAGCATTTT. Protein: CASSEWAVNQPQHF.

This clonotype showed up just a few times. The chain carries TRBV20-1 and TRBJ2-1; 12 bases fit TRBD2. V was clipped by 6 bases and J by 2 bases; unmatched bases: 5. CDR1 and CDR2 (germline): DFQATT, SNEGSKA (reference sequence). The CDR3 is 15 residues long. The CDR3 bases are TGCAGTGCCACCGGGACTAGCGGGCCCTACAATGAGCAGTTCTTC. Its translation: CSATGTSGPYNEQFF.

Many counts were recorded for this clonotype. The chain uses TRBV12-3 or TRBV12-4 and TRBJ2-7, with D tentatively TRBD1 (6 bases). The germline V and J ends were trimmed by 4 bases and 6 bases, with 16 bases remaining between them. The CDR3 is made up of 14 amino acids. The CDR3 DNA reads as TGTGCCAGCAGTTCCCCCACAGGGCCTTTCGAGCAGTACTTC. Its translation is CASSSPTGPFEQYF.

This clonotype was recorded at least ten times. The rearrangement uses TRBV7-9 and TRBJ2-5; TRBD1 aligns across 9 bases. This CDR3 region has 16 residues. Germline V CDR1 and CDR2: SEHNR, FQNEAQ (reference sequence). J lost 4 bases, V lost 4 bases, and 10 bases had no gene match. DNA of the CDR3: TGTGCCAGCAGCTCTCCTGGGACAGGGTCGGTAGAGACCCAGTACTTC. It yields the protein CASSSPGTGSVETQYF.

This clonotype has only a few counts. This sequence joins TRBV6-2 or TRBV6-3 and TRBJ1-2; 10 positions match TRBD1. The CDR3 extends over 15 amino acids. The trim removed 5 bases at V and 0 bases at J, leaving 3 bases unmatched. Germline V lookup: CDR1 MNHEY, CDR2 SVGEGT. The CDR3 sequence is CASSDGTGANYGYTF. Written as DNA, the CDR3 is TGTGCCAGCAGTGACGGGACAGGGGCTAACTATGGCTACACCTTC.

This clonotype came up a few times. V is TRBV6-6 and J is TRBJ2-2; TRBD2 matches at 14 bases. Germline V lookup: CDR1 MNHNY, CDR2 SVGAGI (reference sequence). The trim removed 6 bases at V and 10 bases at J, leaving 7 bases unmatched. The CDR3 spans 15 residues. The CDR3 coding sequence is TGTGCCAGCAGACCTGGACTAGCGGGAGGCCCGGAGCTGTTTTTT. It specifies CASRPGLAGGPELFF.

This clonotype was found many times. The chain couples TRBV19 to TRBJ1-1; weak D call: TRBD1 (6 bases). CDR1 and CDR2 from the germline V gene are LNHDA and SQIVND (reference sequence). CDR3 length: 14 amino acids. Trimming removed 3 bases from V and 11 bases from J, with 19 bases in between. The CDR3 nucleotides read TGTGCCAGTAGTATCGCGGACAGTCGGCAAAGTGCTTTCTTT. Translated: CASSIADSRQSAFF.

This clonotype was picked up many times. The chain joins TRBV7-2 to TRBJ2-3; 10 bases fit TRBD1. The CDR3 has 18 residues. V dropped 1 base and J dropped 2; count of bases not matched to a gene: 9. Germline V gene lookup returns CDR1 SGHTA and CDR2 FQGNSA. The CDR3 protein is CASSLVAYGTGDTDTQYF. In DNA, the CDR3 is TGTGCCAGCAGCTTAGTAGCGTATGGGACAGGGGACACAGATACGCAGTATTTT.

This clonotype was seen more than once but under ten times. The J gene is TRBJ1-1, the V gene TRBV5-4, with 10 bases aligning to TRBD1. Germline values: CDR1 SGHNT, CDR2 YYREEE (reference sequence). The V and J ends lost 3 bases and 4 bases, in that order; junction bases with no gene match: 3. The CDR3 covers 14 residues. CDR3 loop: CASSSRDRGTEAFF. The CDR3, as DNA: TGTGCCAGCAGCTCCCGGGACAGGGGCACTGAAGCTTTCTTT.

There are a few counts of this clonotype. The chain carries TRBV2 and TRBJ2-3; D is uncertain. Deletions cut 7 bases from V and 5 bases from J, with 10 bases between. CDR1 SNHLY and CDR2 FYNNEI come from the germline V gene. The CDR3 loop spans 12 amino acids. CDR3 nucleotides: TGTGCCAGCACTGACCAGAAAGATACGCAGTATTTT. Translating gives CASTDQKDTQYF.

The table lists this clonotype with many counts. This rearrangement joins TRBV7-6 to TRBJ2-3; TRBD1 might be the D (6 bases). V lost 5 bases, J lost 4 bases, and 10 bases lay in between. Germline CDR1 is SGHVS and CDR2 is FNYEAQ. The CDR3 totals 13 residues. The CDR3 reads CASSVGQPDTQYF. In DNA, the CDR3 is TGTGCCAGCAGCGTCGGACAGCCAGATACGCAGTATTTT.